This T cell receptor (beta chain) emerged from a study of shared clonotypes between healthy human individuals. Notes on the study in general: Clonotype sharing across several donors was observed for about 4.8% of naive CD4 clonotypes.

To note about this clone: Its antigen is currently unknown.

The CDR3 has 17 residues. Germline loops: CDR1 ENHRY, CDR2 SYGVKD. Trimming at V came to 6 bases and at J to 0 bases, leaving 11 bases not matched to a gene. Clones were sequenced by immunoSEQ multiplex PCR, and TCRdb holds only the in-frame ones, with some missing. The repertoire holds about 2,500,000 clones, more than 80% seen once, with about 0.13% in the top ten. The material sequenced was naive CD4+ T cells sorted from blood. Specified subset: CD45RA+ positively selected. The origin of this receptor is a man younger than 30 in good health. The chain employs TRBV10-3 and TRBJ2-7, with TRBD2 matching 10 bases. The CDR3 protein is CAIRPSGGPTSSYEQYF. The CDR3, as DNA: TGTGCCATCAGGCCTAGCGGGGGCCCTACCAGCTCCTACGAGCAGTACTTC.